The following is a T cell receptor (beta chain) sequence with its context. Germline assignment: CDR1 KGHSH and CDR2 LQKENI. V was pared by 0 bases and J by 4 bases, with 0 bases between. The CDR3 runs 12 residues. These data originate in a study of shared clonotypes between healthy human individuals. Sequencing was performed with immunoSEQ multiplex PCR; in TCRdb, only in-frame clones are kept and a portion is missing. The repertoire consists of around 1,100,000 clones, with 60% to 80% occurring once and the leading ten covering over 0.8%. The receptor's source is a man between 18 and 35 years old in good health. Some clones in this sample may be carry-over from other donors' samples. V and J are TRBV18 and TRBJ1-4; D remains ambiguous. The sequencing input was memory CD4+ T cells from PBMCs. Noted subset: CD45RA-negative fraction. In nucleotides, the CDR3 is TGTGCCAGCTCACCACCTAATGAAAAACTGTTTTTT. Translating gives CASSPPNEKLFF.